A selection of T cell receptor beta chains follows, all from one sample in a study of identical twins. From the 5' RACE reads, TCRdb called clonotypes with MiXCR, one entry per CDR3 protein. Altogether about 900,000 distinct CDR3 sequences are present, roughly an eighth being singletons, with the ten largest covering around 1.5%. The data were also submitted as part of a second study, on yellow fever vaccine responses in identical twins.

The sequenced sample was PBMCs. The receptors derive from a woman between 18 and 29 years old in good health. CDR3s include the opening cysteine and the closing phenylalanine or tryptophan. D genes are given only for firm matches. Some rows have no size entry. The others give once, few or many, or a class for an expanded clone.

clone size | D gene | CDR3 length | J gene | V gene | CDR3 protein | CDR3 DNA
many | NA | 12 | TRBJ2-5 | TRBV4-1 | CASSQVAETQYF | TGTGCCAGCAGCCAAGTCGCAGAGACCCAGTACTTC
NA | TRBD1 | 15 | TRBJ1-6 | TRBV6-2/TRBV6-3 | CASSGTVRFNSPLHF | TGTGCCAGCAGCGGGACAGTCAGATTTAATTCACCCCTCCACTTT
many | NA | 18 | TRBJ1-3 | TRBV9 | CASSVVRGVYVSGNTIYF | TGTGCCAGCAGCGTGGTTCGCGGGGTGTATGTCTCTGGAAACACCATATATTTT
few | NA | 15 | TRBJ2-7 | TRBV7-3 | CASSPGGDGSYEQYF | TGTGCCAGCAGCCCGGGCGGGGACGGATCCTACGAGCAGTACTTC
many | NA | 12 | TRBJ1-1 | TRBV14 | CASSPETGGAFF | TGTGCCAGCAGCCCGGAGACAGGAGGCGCTTTCTTT
NA | TRBD1 | 16 | TRBJ2-7 | TRBV20-1 | CSARDNPRTGSYEQYF | TGCAGTGCTAGAGATAACCCAAGGACAGGGTCCTACGAGCAGTACTTC
many | NA | 9 | TRBJ2-3 | TRBV2 | CAAGDTQYF | TGTGCCGCGGGAGATACGCAGTATTTT
NA | NA | 15 | TRBJ2-1 | TRBV9 | CASSVGSNAYNEQFF | TGTGCCAGCAGCGTAGGGTCGAACGCCTACAATGAGCAGTTCTTC
NA | NA | 12 | TRBJ1-1 | TRBV3-1 | CASSQRSTEAFF | TGTGCCAGCAGCCAACGGTCCACTGAAGCTTTCTTT
NA | TRBD2 | 18 | TRBJ2-3 | TRBV7-8 | CASTPRMKAGGSTDTQYF | TGTGCCAGCACCCCCAGGATGAAAGCGGGGGGGTCTACAGATACGCAGTATTTT
NA | NA | 14 | TRBJ2-7 | TRBV5-1 | CASSLPTDTYEQYF | TGCGCCAGCAGCTTACCGACGGATACCTACGAGCAGTACTTC
NA | NA | 15 | TRBJ1-3 | TRBV20-1 | CSARETGLPGNTIYF | TGCAGTGCTAGGGAAACAGGGCTGCCTGGAAACACCATATATTTT
few | TRBD2 | 16 | TRBJ2-3 | TRBV5-1 | CASSLVWREVGDTQYF | TGCGCCAGCAGCTTGGTCTGGCGGGAGGTAGGCGATACGCAGTATTTT
NA | NA | 14 | TRBJ2-1 | TRBV5-8 | CAMRPRGPYNEQFF | TGTGCCATGAGACCCAGGGGCCCCTACAATGAGCAGTTCTTC
few | NA | 13 | TRBJ2-3 | TRBV20-1 | CREGLAGVDTQYF | TGCAGAGAGGGGCTAGCCGGGGTGGATACGCAGTATTTT
many | TRBD1 | 15 | TRBJ2-3 | TRBV12-3/TRBV12-4 | CASSQGTATTDTQYF | TGTGCCAGCAGTCAAGGGACAGCCACCACAGATACGCAGTATTTT
many | TRBD1 | 16 | TRBJ2-1 | TRBV29-1 | CSVEGQGLASYNEQFF | TGCAGCGTTGAAGGACAGGGATTAGCGTCCTACAATGAGCAGTTCTTC
NA | TRBD2 | 17 | TRBJ2-1 | TRBV15 | CATSRELGSSGARGQFF | TGTGCCACCAGCAGAGAGTTAGGGTCTAGCGGGGCCCGTGGGCAGTTCTTC
NA | TRBD1 | 15 | TRBJ2-2 | TRBV9 | CASSPRTGGRRELFF | TGTGCCAGCAGCCCCCGGACAGGGGGTCGCCGCGAGCTGTTTTTT
NA | TRBD1 | 16 | TRBJ2-2 | TRBV20-1 | CSARDYGTGFTGELFF | TGCAGTGCTAGAGATTACGGGACAGGGTTCACCGGGGAGCTGTTTTTT
NA | NA | 15 | TRBJ2-3 | TRBV12-3/TRBV12-4 | CASSLARSSTDTQYF | TGTGCCAGCAGTTTAGCCCGGAGTTCCACAGATACGCAGTATTTT
NA | NA | 14 | TRBJ2-7 | TRBV10-3 | CAISESRDSLEQYF | TGTGCCATCAGTGAGTCGCGGGACTCTTTGGAGCAGTACTTC
NA | NA | 15 | TRBJ1-6 | TRBV7-3 | CASSLNWGDNSPLHF | TGTGCCAGCAGCTTAAATTGGGGGGATAATTCACCCCTCCACTTT
NA | TRBD2 | 15 | TRBJ2-5 | TRBV6-5 | CASSYWGGIQETQYF | TGTGCCAGCAGTTACTGGGGGGGGATCCAAGAGACCCAGTACTTC
NA | NA | 13 | TRBJ2-3 | TRBV29-1 | CSHPGQGTDTQYF | TGCAGTCATCCGGGACAAGGCACAGATACGCAGTATTTT
NA | NA | 15 | TRBJ2-3 | TRBV12-3/TRBV12-4 | CASSLRAGWADTQYF | TGTGCCAGCAGTTTGAGGGCAGGGTGGGCAGATACGCAGTATTTT
NA | NA | 12 | TRBJ2-7 | TRBV6-6 | CASSPNHLEQYF | TGTGCCAGCAGCCCGAACCATTTAGAGCAGTACTTC
NA | NA | 13 | TRBJ1-1 | TRBV2 | CASITKGKGEAFF | TGTGCCAGCATCACGAAGGGGAAGGGTGAAGCTTTCTTT
NA | TRBD1 | 15 | TRBJ1-4 | TRBV12-3/TRBV12-4 | CASSRTYGQGEKLFF | TGTGCCAGCAGCCGAACCTACGGACAGGGAGAAAAACTGTTTTTT
NA | NA | 16 | TRBJ2-1 | TRBV28 | CASSLFAEPLGNEQFF | TGTGCCAGCAGTTTATTTGCGGAACCCCTCGGCAATGAGCAGTTCTTC
few | TRBD1 | 14 | TRBJ2-7 | TRBV12-3/TRBV12-4 | CASRRGQGGNEQYF | TGTGCCAGCAGACGGGGACAGGGGGGAAACGAGCAGTACTTC
few | NA | 13 | TRBJ2-7 | TRBV24-1 | CATSDHQGYEQYF | TGTGCCACCAGTGATCATCAGGGCTACGAGCAGTACTTC
few | NA | 15 | TRBJ2-5 | TRBV27 | CASSLSAGSQETQYF | TGTGCCAGCAGTTTATCTGCCGGGAGCCAAGAGACCCAGTACTTC
few | TRBD1 | 15 | TRBJ2-1 | TRBV10-2 | CASRDTGVSYNEQFF | TGCGCCAGCAGAGATACAGGGGTTTCCTACAATGAGCAGTTCTTC
NA | NA | 18 | TRBJ1-5 | TRBV13 | CTCCLGLVGAGGNQPQHF | TGTACCTGCTGTTTAGGGTTGGTCGGGGCAGGGGGCAATCAGCCCCAGCATTTT
few | NA | 12 | TRBJ2-3 | TRBV12-3/TRBV12-4 | CASSWVVDTQYF | TGTGCCAGCAGTTGGGTGGTAGATACGCAGTATTTT
NA | TRBD1 | 14 | TRBJ1-5 | TRBV10-3 | CAISAGTGNQPQHF | TGTGCCATCAGCGCCGGGACAGGGAATCAGCCCCAGCATTTT
many | TRBD2 | 16 | TRBJ2-1 | TRBV9 | CASSVATSGHYNEQFF | TGTGCCAGCAGCGTAGCGACTAGCGGGCACTACAATGAGCAGTTCTTC
NA | TRBD2 | 20 | TRBJ2-3 | TRBV10-3 | CAISENLEAGLAGAADTQYF | TGTGCCATCAGTGAGAACTTAGAAGCCGGACTAGCGGGAGCTGCAGATACGCAGTATTTT
few | NA | 15 | TRBJ2-7 | TRBV15 | CATSSKVLSPYEQYF | TGTGCCACCAGCAGCAAGGTTCTTTCGCCCTACGAGCAGTACTTC
NA | NA | 13 | TRBJ2-7 | TRBV18 | CASSPGADYEQYF | TGTGCCAGCTCACCAGGGGCGGACTACGAGCAGTACTTC
few | TRBD1 | 16 | TRBJ2-1 | TRBV6-1 | CASSEFRDRVDNEQFF | TGTGCCAGCAGTGAATTCCGGGACAGGGTGGACAATGAGCAGTTCTTC
many | NA | 15 | TRBJ2-1 | TRBV20-1 | CSAREGTGSYNEQFF | TGCAGTGCTAGGGAGGGGACTGGCAGTTACAATGAGCAGTTCTTC
few | NA | 14 | TRBJ2-7 | TRBV15 | CATSRVQVFYEQYF | TGTGCCACCAGCAGAGTCCAGGTCTTCTACGAGCAGTACTTC
many | NA | 12 | TRBJ2-1 | TRBV24-1 | CATSDLFYEQFF | TGTGCCACCAGTGATTTATTCTATGAGCAGTTCTTC
few | NA | 12 | TRBJ1-1 | TRBV2 | CASRGKSAEAFF | TGTGCCAGCAGGGGGAAATCGGCCGAAGCTTTCTTT
NA | TRBD2 | 16 | TRBJ2-1 | TRBV24-1 | CATSDPSGVTYNEQFF | TGTGCCACCAGTGACCCCAGCGGGGTTACCTACAATGAGCAGTTCTTC
few | TRBD2 | 17 | TRBJ2-3 | TRBV7-9 | CASSPSLSGKGTDTQYF | TGTGCCAGCAGCCCGTCCCTCAGCGGGAAGGGCACAGATACGCAGTATTTT
NA | TRBD1 | 15 | TRBJ1-1 | TRBV18 | CASSPLTGENTEAFF | TGTGCCAGCTCACCACTGACAGGGGAGAACACTGAAGCTTTCTTT
NA | TRBD1 | 17 | TRBJ1-2 | TRBV24-1 | CATSDLGTGLSNYGYTF | TGTGCCACCAGTGATTTGGGGACAGGGCTTTCTAACTATGGCTACACCTTC
few | TRBD2 | 16 | TRBJ2-3 | TRBV3-1 | CASSQDGGVGTDTQYF | TGTGCCAGCAGCCAAGACGGGGGGGTGGGCACAGATACGCAGTATTTT
NA | NA | 14 | TRBJ2-7 | TRBV5-1 | CASSLAGLPYEQYF | TGCGCCAGCAGCCTTGCGGGACTCCCCTACGAGCAGTACTTC
NA | NA | 12 | TRBJ2-1 | TRBV29-1 | CSVEEPYNEQFF | TGCAGCGTTGAAGAGCCGTACAATGAGCAGTTCTTC
NA | TRBD2 | 17 | TRBJ2-3 | TRBV28 | CASSGYSGGVSTDTQYF | TGTGCCAGCAGTGGATATAGCGGGGGGGTCAGCACAGATACGCAGTATTTT
few | NA | 14 | TRBJ1-1 | TRBV12-5 | CASGLVGMNTEAFF | TGTGCTAGTGGTTTGGTCGGAATGAACACTGAAGCTTTCTTT